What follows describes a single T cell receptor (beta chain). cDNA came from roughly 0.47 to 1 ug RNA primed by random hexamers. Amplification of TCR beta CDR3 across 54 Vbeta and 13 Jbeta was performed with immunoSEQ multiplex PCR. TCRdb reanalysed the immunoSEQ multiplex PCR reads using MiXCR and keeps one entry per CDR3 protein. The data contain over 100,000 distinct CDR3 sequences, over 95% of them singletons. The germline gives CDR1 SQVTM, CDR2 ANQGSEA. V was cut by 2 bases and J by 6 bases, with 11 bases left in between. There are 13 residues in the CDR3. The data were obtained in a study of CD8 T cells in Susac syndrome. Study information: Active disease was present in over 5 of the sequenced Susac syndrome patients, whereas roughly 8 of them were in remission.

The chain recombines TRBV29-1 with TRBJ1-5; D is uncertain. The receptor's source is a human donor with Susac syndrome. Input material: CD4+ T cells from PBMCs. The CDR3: CSVESQAGQPQHF. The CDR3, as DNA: TGCAGCGTTGAATCTCAGGCGGGTCAGCCCCAGCATTTT.